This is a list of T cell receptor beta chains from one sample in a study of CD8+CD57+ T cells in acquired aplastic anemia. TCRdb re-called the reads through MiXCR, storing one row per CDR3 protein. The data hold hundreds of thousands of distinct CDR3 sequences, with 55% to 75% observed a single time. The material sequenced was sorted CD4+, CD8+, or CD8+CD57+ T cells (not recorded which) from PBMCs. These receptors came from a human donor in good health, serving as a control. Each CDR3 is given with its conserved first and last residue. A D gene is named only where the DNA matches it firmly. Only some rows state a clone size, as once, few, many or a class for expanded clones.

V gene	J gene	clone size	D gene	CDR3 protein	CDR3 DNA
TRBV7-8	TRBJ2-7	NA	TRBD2	CASSFAAGTSGGPYEQYF	TGTGCCAGCAGCTTCGCGGCCGGTACTAGCGGGGGGCCCTACGAGCAGTACTTC
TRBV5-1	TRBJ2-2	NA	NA	CAIRGDGHTDTGELFF	TGCGCCATCAGGGGGGATGGACACACAGACACCGGGGAGCTGTTTTTT
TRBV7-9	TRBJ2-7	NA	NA	CASSLVRPDYNFGF	TGTGCCAGCAGCTTAGTCCGCCCAGACTACAACTTCGGTTTC
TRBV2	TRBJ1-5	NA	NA	CASSVLDGQPQHF	TGTGCCAGCAGTGTGCTCGACGGTCAGCCCCAGCATTTT
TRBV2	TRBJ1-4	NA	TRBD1	CASTGQAENEKLFF	TGTGCCAGCACTGGACAGGCGGAAAATGAAAAACTGTTTTTT
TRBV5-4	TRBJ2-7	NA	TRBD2	CASSQGRGNYEQYF	TGTGCCAGCAGCCAAGGGAGGGGAAACTACGAGCAGTACTTC
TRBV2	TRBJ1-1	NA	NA	CASEGRDGLGTEAFF	TGTGCCAGCGAAGGGCGGGACGGCCTGGGCACTGAAGCTTTCTTT
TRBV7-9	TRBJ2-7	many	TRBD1	CASSWGNRGLSKSYEQYF	TGTGCCAGCAGCTGGGGAAACAGGGGGTTATCCAAAAGCTACGAGCAGTACTTC
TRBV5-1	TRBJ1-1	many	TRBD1	CASSPLTGQGGTEAFF	TGCGCCAGCAGCCCACTGACGGGACAGGGGGGGACTGAAGCTTTCTTT
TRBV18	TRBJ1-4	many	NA	CASSPASGVREKLFF	TGTGCCAGCTCACCCGCTTCAGGTGTTCGTGAAAAACTGTTTTTT
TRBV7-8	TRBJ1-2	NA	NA	CASSQGNHYNSRLTF	TGTGCCAGCAGCCAAGGGAACCACTATAATTCACGCCTCACCTTC
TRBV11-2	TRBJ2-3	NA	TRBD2	CASSLARLASDTQYF	TGTGCCAGCAGCTTAGCGAGACTAGCATCAGATACGCAGTATTTT
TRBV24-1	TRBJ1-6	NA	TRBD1	CASSQGQVHKPLHF	TGTGCCAGCAGTCAGGGACAGGTCCATAAACCCCTCCACTTT
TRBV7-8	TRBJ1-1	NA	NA	CASSQSEGGSTSEAFF	TGTGCCAGCAGCCAGAGTGAGGGGGGCTCCACCAGTGAGGCTTTCTTT
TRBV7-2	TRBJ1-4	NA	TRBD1	CASSRQGDQKLFF	TGTGCCAGCAGCCGACAGGGTGATCAAAAACTGTTTTTT
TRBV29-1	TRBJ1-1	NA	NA	CSVQIGGMNTDAFF	TGCAGCGTGCAAATTGGGGGGATGAACACTGATGCTTTCTTT
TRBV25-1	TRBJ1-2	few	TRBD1	CASSPQGAYGYTF	TGTGCCAGCAGTCCACAGGGGGCCTATGGCTACACCTTC
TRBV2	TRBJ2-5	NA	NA	CASSPSRGIQYF	TGTGCCAGCAGTCCCTCTCGAGGGATCCAGTACTTC
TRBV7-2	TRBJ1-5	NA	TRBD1	CASSWPGGKQPQHF	TGTGCCAGTAGCTGGCCAGGGGGCAAACAGCCCCAGCATTTT
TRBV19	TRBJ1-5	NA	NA	CASSMGEGSSQPQHF	TGTGCCAGTAGTATGGGGGAGGGTTCAAGTCAGCCCCAGCATTTT
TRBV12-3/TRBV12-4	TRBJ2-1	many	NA	CASTPPRRPKNEQFF	TGTGCCAGCACCCCTCCCAGACGGCCTAAAAATGAGCAGTTCTTC
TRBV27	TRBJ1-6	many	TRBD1	CASSLDRDNSPLHF	TGTGCCAGCAGTTTGGACAGGGATAATTCACCCCTCCACTTT